This TCR beta chain was identified during a study of CXCR3-negative and CXCR3-positive naive CD8 T cells. Study-level findings and limits: CXCR3-positive naive cells carried more hydrophobic TRB CDR3s than CXCR3-negative naive cells did.

As to this clonotype: As yet, its antigen is unknown.

The authors made the TRB cDNA libraries by 5' RACE using UMI labels. TCRdb reprocessed the 5' RACE reads and reports one entry per CDR3 protein, with no DNA. The table lists over 55,000 distinct CDR3 sequences. This TCR was recovered from a human donor in good health. Some clones in this sample may be carry-over from other donors' samples. The sequencing input was naive CXCR3+ CD8+ T cells from blood. Subset noted: CD45RO-CCR7+CD27+CD95- naive CD8+ T cells expressing CXCR3 (TNR3+).

CDR3 in amino acids: CASSSVPGSGGANVLTF. The chain recombines TRBV6-5 with TRBJ2-6; TCRdb calls TRBD1, which cannot be checked without DNA. The CDR3 has 17 amino acids. Germline loops: CDR1 MNHEY, CDR2 SVGAGI.